The 21 T cell receptor beta chains below all came from one sample that was sequenced in a study of blood T cell repertoires in COVID-19. This table comes from immunoSEQ multiplex PCR, and its TCRdb copy is limited to in-frame clones, with some not included. The sample yields about 140,000 clones, 70% to 85% seen once. The sample was peripheral blood. These receptors were obtained from a man in his sixties who had recovered from COVID-19.

This sequence joins TRBV19 and TRBJ2-7; 9 bases align to TRBD1. The CDR3 spans 14 residues. With 3 bases clipped from V and 7 bases from J, the junction kept 7 bases outside the gene matches. CDR1 is LNHDA and CDR2 is SQIVND in the germline V gene (reference sequence). The chain's CDR3 is CASSIGTGREEQYF. The CDR3 DNA follows: TGTGCCAGTAGTATTGGGACAGGGAGGGAAGAGCAGTACTTC.

The J gene is TRBJ1-6, the V gene TRBV19; D is perhaps TRBD1 (5 bases). Deletions cut 7 bases from V and 10 bases from J, with 14 bases between. From germline, CDR1 is LNHDA and CDR2 SQIVND (reference sequence). The CDR3 sequence is 13 residues long. The CDR3 protein is CASNSGSYSPLHF. In DNA, the CDR3 is TGTGCCAGTAACTCAGGGTCATACTCACCCCTCCACTTT.

Only a few counts were recorded for this clone. The rearrangement uses TRBV4-2 and TRBJ2-2, with TRBD2 identical over 7 bases. The CDR3 runs to 16 residues. Losses at the gene ends were 4 bases for V and 7 bases for J; bases not matched to a gene: 12. CDR1 is LGHNA and CDR2 is YNFKEQ in the germline V gene. CDR3 DNA: TGTGCCAGCAGCCCCTCAGCGGGGACCTTCGACGGGGAGCTGTTTTTT. Its translation: CASSPSAGTFDGELFF.

In its sample, this clone was seen once. The CDR3 DNA reads TGTGCCAGCAGCCTCGGGACAGGAGGAAGTGTGGACACTGAAGCTTTCTTT. Its translation is CASSLGTGGSVDTEAFF. The V call is TRBV5-4, the J call TRBJ1-1; 8 positions match TRBD1. The length of the CDR3 is 17 residues. From germline, CDR1 is SGHNT and CDR2 YYREEE (reference sequence). V trimming: 4 bases; J trimming: 3 bases; junction bases outside the gene matches: 14.

CDR3 loop: CASSLDTGGVGYTF. CDR3 DNA: TGTGCCAGCAGCTTGGATACAGGGGGTGTAGGCTACACCTTC. This rearrangement joins TRBV5-4 to TRBJ1-2, with 8 bases matching TRBD1. This CDR3 is built from 14 residues. The germline V gene has CDR1 SGHNT and CDR2 YYREEE (reference sequence). With 0 bases clipped from V and 8 bases from J, the junction kept 6 bases outside the gene matches.

This clone was recorded only once. This chain uses TRBV18 with TRBJ2-3, with D perhaps TRBD2 (5 bases). Trimming stripped 6 bases from V and 4 bases from J, with 14 bases between. Germline V gives CDR1 KGHSH, CDR2 LQKENI. This CDR3 contains 14 residues. CDR3 in amino acids: CASSLLRGSDTQYF. In nucleotides, the CDR3 is TGTGCCAGCTCCCTCCTTCGAGGGTCAGATACGCAGTATTTT.

This rearrangement joins TRBV27 to TRBJ2-7, with TRBD1 matching 8 bases. This CDR3 is 15 amino acids long. V shed 2 bases and J 2 bases; nucleotides not matched to a gene: 5. Germline CDR1 reads MNHEY; CDR2 reads SMNVEV (reference sequence). CDR3 DNA: TGTGCCAGCAGTTTACTGGCAGGGGGCCCCTACGAGCAGTACTTC. Translated, it gives CASSLLAGGPYEQYF.

The chain combines TRBV7-2 with TRBJ2-1, with 11 bases aligning to TRBD2. V dropped 4 bases and J dropped 3; count of bases not matched to a gene: 2. The CDR3 length is 15 residues. Germline CDR1 reads SGHTA; CDR2 reads FQGNSA. The CDR3 sequence: CASSYGTSGYNEQFF. The CDR3 DNA follows: TGTGCCAGCAGCTACGGGACTAGCGGCTACAATGAGCAGTTCTTC.

This clone was found a few times. The rearrangement links TRBV6-6 to TRBJ2-2, with TRBD1 as a possible D gene (5 bases). Trimming cost V 2 bases and J 4 bases, with 14 bases left between them. The CDR3 consists of 16 residues. In germline, CDR1 is MNHNY, CDR2 SVGAGI (reference sequence). The CDR3 DNA reads TGTGCCAGCAGTTACCCGACAGTTGAGCCCACCGGGGAGCTGTTTTTT. Amino acids: CASSYPTVEPTGELFF.

This chain joins TRBV28 and TRBJ1-4, with D perhaps TRBD1 (5 bases). The V and J ends lost 5 bases and 2 bases respectively, with 9 bases between them. Germline V gene lookup returns CDR1 MDHEN and CDR2 SYDVKM. CDR3 length equals 14 residues. For the CDR3, the DNA is TGTGCCAGCAGTCCCGGGGGGACTAATGAAAAACTGTTTTTT. Amino acids: CASSPGGTNEKLFF.

As for this clone: The junction departs from germline at one end; a sequencing error may be responsible. This sequence joins TRBV3-1 (or the pseudogene TRBV3-2) and TRBJ2-2; 10 bases are a match to TRBD2. The CDR3 contains 16 residues. The germline CDR1 and CDR2 sequences are LGHDT and YNNKEL (reference sequence). This CDR3 is CASSPVSGGAGGELFF. In DNA, the CDR3 is TGTGCCAGTAGCCCTGTGAGCGGGGGGGCCGGCGGGGAGCTGTTTTTT.

The chain has TRBV28 and TRBJ1-4, with D perhaps TRBD1 (6 bases). The CDR3 covers 14 residues. The germline V gene has CDR1 MDHEN and CDR2 SYDVKM. The V and J ends lost 7 bases and 3 bases respectively, with 12 bases between them. As DNA, the CDR3 is TGTGCCAGCATTCCCGGGGGGCCTAATGAAAAACTGTTTTTT. This sequence encodes CASIPGGPNEKLFF.

The rearrangement uses TRBV28 and TRBJ2-3; 10 positions match TRBD2. This CDR3 has 17 amino acids. The trim removed 6 bases at V and 1 base at J, leaving 10 bases unmatched. Looked up from germline, CDR1 is MDHEN and CDR2 is SYDVKM. The CDR3: CASSLRSGGAGTDTQYF. CDR3 nucleotides: TGTGCCAGCAGCCTCAGAAGCGGGGGGGCCGGCACAGATACGCAGTATTTT.

The V and J genes are TRBV7-9 and TRBJ2-3; D call uncertain. Germline lookup yields CDR1 SEHNR and CDR2 FQNEAQ (reference sequence). This CDR3 spans 15 amino acids. Trimming shortened V by 5 bases and J by 1 base, and 13 bases separated the two germline ends. CDR3 nucleotides: TGTGCCAGCAGCCCCGACACATGGCGCACAGATACGCAGTATTTT. Translating it yields CASSPDTWRTDTQYF.

This clone was detected a few times. The J gene is TRBJ2-3, the V gene TRBV5-5; the match to TRBD1 covers 9 bases. The CDR3 contains 16 residues. Germline lookup yields CDR1 SGHKS and CDR2 YYEKEE (reference sequence). V lost 1 base and J lost 2; bases outside the gene matches: 5. This CDR3 is CASSLTGGLSTDTQYF. The CDR3 DNA reads as TGTGCCAGCAGCTTGACAGGGGGCCTCTCCACAGATACGCAGTATTTT.

The CDR3 nucleotides are TGTGCCAGCAGCCTTACCGGGACAGGGAATTCACCCCTCCACTTT. The encoded protein is CASSLTGTGNSPLHF. The chain recombines TRBV11-2 with TRBJ1-6; TRBD1 agrees at 9 bases. CDR1 SGHAT and CDR2 FQNNGV come from the germline V gene. The J segment lost 7 bases and the V segment lost 5 bases, leaving 6 bases of the junction unmatched. CDR3 length: 15 residues.

This clone has just a few counts. J is TRBJ2-2 and V is TRBV9; 8 nucleotides align to TRBD2. The V gene end was trimmed by 0 bases and the J gene end by 7 bases; junction bases not matched to a gene: 5. The CDR3 is made up of 15 amino acids. The germline V gene encodes CDR1 SGDLS and CDR2 YYNGEE. CDR3 in amino acids: CASSVDGGAFGELFF. Written as DNA, the CDR3 is TGTGCCAGCAGCGTAGACGGGGGGGCCTTCGGGGAGCTGTTTTTT.

This clone was found a few times. The chain recombines TRBV27 with TRBJ1-6, with no clear D. Germline assignment: CDR1 MNHEY and CDR2 SMNVEV (reference sequence). V lost 10 bases, J lost 5 bases, and 18 bases lay in between. The CDR3 covers 15 residues. The CDR3 region has the DNA TGTGCCACCGAGCGGAGGGAGTGGAATAATTCACCCCTCCACTTT. Amino acids: CATERREWNNSPLHF.

The chain recombines TRBV2 with TRBJ1-2; D not certain. The CDR3 spans 15 residues. The ends were cut back, 2 bases at V and 4 bases at J, with 14 bases in the middle. The V gene's germline CDR1 is SNHLY and CDR2 FYNNEI. CDR3 sequence (DNA): TGTGCCAGCAGTGAATTTTGGTCAAGCGGCTATGGCTACACCTTC. It encodes CASSEFWSSGYGYTF.

This sequence joins TRBV19 and TRBJ2-1; TRBD2 might be the D (7 bases). Trimming cost V 8 bases and J 11 bases, with 19 bases left between them. The V gene's germline CDR1 is LNHDA and CDR2 SQIVND (reference sequence). The CDR3 is made up of 13 amino acids. The CDR3 region is CASAPGGPLKQFF. The CDR3 region has the DNA TGTGCCAGTGCCCCCGGGGGGCCCTTGAAGCAGTTCTTC.

The J gene is TRBJ2-1, the V gene TRBV12-3 or TRBV12-4; 7 positions agree with TRBD2. This CDR3 spans 11 amino acids. The J segment lost 14 bases and the V segment lost 5 bases, leaving 6 bases of the junction unmatched. CDR3 region: CASSRGLGEFF. The CDR3 DNA is TGTGCCAGCAGTCGCGGACTAGGAGAGTTCTTC.